The following is a TCR beta chain sequence with its context. Ten or more counts support this clone. The antigen it binds to is not known. Base qualities are not recorded, but no much larger clone differs from it by a single base. The sample belongs to a study of metastatic and nonmetastatic thyroid tumors (dated by TCRdb to the early 2020s). Notes on the research overall: For patients with malignant and with benign thyroid disease, the researchers compared repertoires between peripheral blood samples and tumor or nodule tissue samples.

What the authors observed across the whole study: TCR beta diversity was reported as significantly higher in malignant tumors than in benign nodules, in both blood and tumor samples.

Library prep was done by PCR. The reads were generated on an Illumina HiSeq 4000. High-throughput sequencing was used to profile the CDR3 region of the TCR beta-chain in every patient. Concerning the study's data processing: Drawing on CDR3 differences between clinicopathological groups, the researchers built a classifier meant to tell apart patients with distant-metastatic papillary thyroid cancer. The Shannon index was used to measure repertoire diversity, and the Morisita-Horn index was used to measure how similar tumor and blood repertoires were. In-frame beta chains were kept once TCRdb had trimmed the public reads at Q25 with fastp and called clones with MiXCR. TCRdb, not the original authors, processed these V and J calls. Within this sample are about 53,000 clones, with 20% of them counted one time only. Under 4.5% of the sample comes from the top ten. Before undergoing thyroid surgery, none of the patients had been given any kind of treatment. Using T-cell receptor beta sequencing, the researchers looked back retrospectively at clinical samples from patients, gathered between about 2012 and 2019.

Material: blood. The origin of this receptor is a female donor with papillary thyroid cancer or a benign thyroid nodule (not recorded which). Some clones in this sample may be carry-over from other donors' samples.

The sequence in DNA is TGTGCCAGCAGTGTTTTGTCTAGCACAGATACGCAGTATTTT. It translates as CASSVLSSTDTQYF. The rearranged chain carries TRBV2 and TRBJ2-3, with the D gene not clear enough to name. Between the V and J ends, shortened by 4 bases and 0 bases respectively, the junction contains 8 bases. The CDR3 has 14 amino acids, counting the end cysteine and phenylalanine. The retained sequence is limited to the CDR3, 42 bases, with the frame set at the first base. CDR1 and CDR2 were assigned from the germline V gene as SNHLY and FYNNEI.